The present T cell receptor beta chain was sequenced within a study of PD-1 blockade in classical Hodgkin lymphoma. Per the germline V gene, CDR1 is LNHNV and CDR2 is YYDKDF (reference sequence). This CDR3 spans 15 amino acids. Trimming pared 7 bases from V and 4 bases from J, leaving 19 bases between. Every patient relapsed after autologous stem cell transplantation, and brentuximab vedotin exposure varied. Produced via immunoSEQ multiplex PCR; TCRdb's table is partial and in-frame only. This sample has about 98,000 clones, with roughly 90% found just once. This chain links TRBV15 with TRBJ2-5, with D possibly matching TRBD2 (6 bases). The specimen comprised peripheral blood mononuclear cells (PBMCs), sampled at baseline. This sequence originates from a human donor with classical Hodgkin lymphoma. CDR3 in DNA: TGTGCCACCAACTTAGGAGGAGGGCCCATAGAGACCCAGTACTTC. It translates to CATNLGGGPIETQYF.